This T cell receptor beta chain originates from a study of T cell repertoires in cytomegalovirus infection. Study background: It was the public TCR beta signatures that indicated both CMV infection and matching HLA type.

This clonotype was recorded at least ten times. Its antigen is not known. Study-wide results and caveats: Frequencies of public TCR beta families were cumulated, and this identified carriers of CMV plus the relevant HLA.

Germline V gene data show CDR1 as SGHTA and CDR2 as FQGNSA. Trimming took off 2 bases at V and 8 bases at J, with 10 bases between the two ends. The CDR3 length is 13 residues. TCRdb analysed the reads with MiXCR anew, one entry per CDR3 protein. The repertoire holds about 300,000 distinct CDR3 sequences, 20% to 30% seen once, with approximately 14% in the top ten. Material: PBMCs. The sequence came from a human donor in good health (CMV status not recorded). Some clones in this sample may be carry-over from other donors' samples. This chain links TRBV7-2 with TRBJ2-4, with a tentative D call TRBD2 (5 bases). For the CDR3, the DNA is TGTGCCAGCAGCTTACGAGGGCAGGACATTCAGTACTTC. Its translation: CASSLRGQDIQYF.